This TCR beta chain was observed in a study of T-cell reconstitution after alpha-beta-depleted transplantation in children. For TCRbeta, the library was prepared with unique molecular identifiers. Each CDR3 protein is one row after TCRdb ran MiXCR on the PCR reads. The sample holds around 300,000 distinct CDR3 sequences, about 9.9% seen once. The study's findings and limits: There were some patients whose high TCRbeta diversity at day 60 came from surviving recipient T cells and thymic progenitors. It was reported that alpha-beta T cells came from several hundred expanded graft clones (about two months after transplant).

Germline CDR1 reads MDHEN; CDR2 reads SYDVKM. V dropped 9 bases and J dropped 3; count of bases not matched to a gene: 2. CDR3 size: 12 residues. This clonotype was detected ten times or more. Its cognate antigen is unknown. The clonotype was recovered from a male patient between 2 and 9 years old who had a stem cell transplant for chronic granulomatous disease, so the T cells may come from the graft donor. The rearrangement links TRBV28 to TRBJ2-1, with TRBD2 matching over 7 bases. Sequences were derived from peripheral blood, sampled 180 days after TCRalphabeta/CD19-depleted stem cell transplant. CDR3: CASGTNYNEQFF. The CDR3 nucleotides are TGTGCCAGTGGGACTAACTACAATGAGCAGTTCTTC.